The clone carrying this T cell receptor (beta chain) has a handful of counts. Its antigen remains unknown. This entry is derived from a study of T-cell memory formation after mild COVID-19. At the level of the study: TCR clusters were mostly donor specific. The study, taken as a whole, reports: The second-wave clones peaking on day 37 were not confirmed as SARS-CoV-2-specific. Pre-infection memory carried some responding clones, suggesting that cross-reactive memory joined.

The CDR3 is 14 amino acids. Trimming at V came to 3 bases and at J to 3 bases, leaving 1 base not matched to a gene. The V gene's germline CDR1 is SGHDT and CDR2 YYEEEE. One entry per CDR3 protein, called by TCRdb with MiXCR from the 5' RACE reads. The sample records approximately 210,000 distinct CDR3 sequences, about 27% being singletons. What was sequenced was PBMCs or a T cell subset sorted from them (not recorded which). The sequence was obtained from an adult woman who had mild COVID-19 (a few samples of this study predate the infection). Cell type and time point are not known. The chain joins TRBV5-6 to TRBJ2-5; 11 nucleotides match TRBD2. The CDR3 loop reads CASSSGLAEETQYF. CDR3 sequence (DNA): TGTGCCAGCAGCTCGGGACTAGCGGAAGAGACCCAGTACTTC.